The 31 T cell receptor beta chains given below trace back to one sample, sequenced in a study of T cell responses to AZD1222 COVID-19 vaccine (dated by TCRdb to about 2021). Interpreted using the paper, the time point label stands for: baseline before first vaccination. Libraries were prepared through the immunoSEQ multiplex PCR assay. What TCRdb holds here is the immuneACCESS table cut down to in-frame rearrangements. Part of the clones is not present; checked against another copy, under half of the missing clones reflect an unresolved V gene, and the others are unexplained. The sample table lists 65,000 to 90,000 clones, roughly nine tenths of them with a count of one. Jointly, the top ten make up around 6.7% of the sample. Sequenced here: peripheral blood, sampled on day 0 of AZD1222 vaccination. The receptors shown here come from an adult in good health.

The DNA for the CDR3 is TGTGCCAGTAGTATAGCCAGACAGGTCTCCTACAATGAGCAGTTCTTC. Encoded protein: CASSIARQVSYNEQFF. The V call is TRBV19, the J call TRBJ2-1, with D maybe TRBD1 (6 bases). V lost 1 base, J lost 0 bases, and 10 bases lay in between. The CDR3 length is 16 residues. Germline assignment: CDR1 LNHDA and CDR2 SQIVND (reference sequence).

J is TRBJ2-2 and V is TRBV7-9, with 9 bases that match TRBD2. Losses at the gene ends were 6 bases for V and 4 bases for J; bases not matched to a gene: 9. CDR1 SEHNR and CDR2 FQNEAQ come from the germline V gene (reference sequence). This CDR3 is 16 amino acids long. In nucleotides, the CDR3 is TGTGCCAGCAGGTCTACATCTAGCGGGATCACCGGGGAGCTGTTTTTT. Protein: CASRSTSSGITGELFF.

Written as DNA, the CDR3 is TGTGCCAGCAGTTCCTACGGGACCGTGCTTTTCTTT. Its protein product is CASSSYGTVLFF. The chain combines TRBV12-3 or TRBV12-4 with TRBJ1-1; TRBD1 is a possible D gene (5 bases). V gave up 4 bases and J gave up 13 bases, with 16 bases separating them. The CDR3 sequence is 12 residues long.

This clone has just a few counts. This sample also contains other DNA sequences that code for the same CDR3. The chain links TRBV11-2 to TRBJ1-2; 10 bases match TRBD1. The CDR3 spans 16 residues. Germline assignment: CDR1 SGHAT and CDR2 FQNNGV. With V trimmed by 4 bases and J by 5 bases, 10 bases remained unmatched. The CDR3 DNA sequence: TGTGCCAGCAGCTATGGTCCAGGGACAGGGGATTATGGCTACACCTTC. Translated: CASSYGPGTGDYGYTF.

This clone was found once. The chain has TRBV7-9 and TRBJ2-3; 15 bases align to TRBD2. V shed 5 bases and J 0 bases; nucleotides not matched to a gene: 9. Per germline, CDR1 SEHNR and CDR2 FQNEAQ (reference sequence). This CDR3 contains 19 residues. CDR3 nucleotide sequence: TGTGCCAGCAGCACCTGGACTAGCGGGAGGGCCTTTAGCACAGATACGCAGTATTTT. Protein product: CASSTWTSGRAFSTDTQYF. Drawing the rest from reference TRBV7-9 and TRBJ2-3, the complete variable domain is DTGVSQNPRHKITKRGQNVTFRCDPISEHNRLYWYRQTLGQGPEFLTYFQNEAQLEKSRLLSDRFSAERPKGSFSTLEIQRTEQGDSAMYLCASSTWTSGRAFSTDTQYFGPGTRLTVL.

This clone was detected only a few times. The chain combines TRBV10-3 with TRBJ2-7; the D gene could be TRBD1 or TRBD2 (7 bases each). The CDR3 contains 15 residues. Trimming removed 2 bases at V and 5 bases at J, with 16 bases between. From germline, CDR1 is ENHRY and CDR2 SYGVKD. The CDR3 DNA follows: TGTGCCATCAGTGAGGGGGCAGGGGGGGCCCACGAGCAGTACTTC. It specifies CAISEGAGGAHEQYF.

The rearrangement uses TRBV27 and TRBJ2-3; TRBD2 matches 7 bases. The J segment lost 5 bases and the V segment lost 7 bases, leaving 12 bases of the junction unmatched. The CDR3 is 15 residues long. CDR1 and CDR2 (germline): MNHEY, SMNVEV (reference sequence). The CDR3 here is CASMRYGDYLDTQYF. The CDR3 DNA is TGTGCCAGCATGCGCTACGGGGACTACTTAGATACGCAGTATTTT.

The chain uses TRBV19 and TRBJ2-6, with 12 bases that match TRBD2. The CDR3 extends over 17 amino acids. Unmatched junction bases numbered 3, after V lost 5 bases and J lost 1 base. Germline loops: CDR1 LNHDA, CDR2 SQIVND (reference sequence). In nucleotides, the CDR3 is TGTGCCAGTAGTTCGCTAGCGGGGGGGTCTGGGGCCAACGTCCTGACTTTC. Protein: CASSSLAGGSGANVLTF.

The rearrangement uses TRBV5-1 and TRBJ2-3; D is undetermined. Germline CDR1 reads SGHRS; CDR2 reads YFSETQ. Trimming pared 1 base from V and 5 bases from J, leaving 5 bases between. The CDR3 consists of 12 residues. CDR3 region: CASSLNLDTQYF. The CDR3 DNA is TGCGCCAGCAGCTTGAATCTAGATACGCAGTATTTT.

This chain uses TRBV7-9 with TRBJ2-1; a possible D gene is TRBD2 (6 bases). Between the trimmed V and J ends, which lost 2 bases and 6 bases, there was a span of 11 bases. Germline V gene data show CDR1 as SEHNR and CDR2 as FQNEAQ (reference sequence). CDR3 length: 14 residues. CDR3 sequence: CASSLMEGTNEQFF. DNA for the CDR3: TGTGCCAGCAGCTTAATGGAGGGAACCAATGAGCAGTTCTTC.

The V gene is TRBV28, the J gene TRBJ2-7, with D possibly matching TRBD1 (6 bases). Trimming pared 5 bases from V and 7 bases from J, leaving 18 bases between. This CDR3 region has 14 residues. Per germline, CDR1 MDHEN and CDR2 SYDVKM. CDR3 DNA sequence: TGTGCCAGCAGTATCCGACAGGATCTGGATGAGCAGTACTTC. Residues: CASSIRQDLDEQYF.

The CDR3 DNA reads as TGTGCCAGCAGCTCCTTACAGGGGGCAGGTAATGAGCAGTTCTTC. Translated: CASSSLQGAGNEQFF. This chain uses TRBV21-1 with TRBJ2-1; the table gives TRBD1 as D, unverified against the DNA. TRBV21-1 counts as a pseudogene. CDR3 length: 15 residues.

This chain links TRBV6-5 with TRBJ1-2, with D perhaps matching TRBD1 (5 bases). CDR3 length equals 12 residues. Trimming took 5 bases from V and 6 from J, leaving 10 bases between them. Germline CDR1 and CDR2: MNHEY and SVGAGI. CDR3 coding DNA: TGTGCCAGCAGTCGGGACGGAGATGGCTACACCTTC. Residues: CASSRDGDGYTF.

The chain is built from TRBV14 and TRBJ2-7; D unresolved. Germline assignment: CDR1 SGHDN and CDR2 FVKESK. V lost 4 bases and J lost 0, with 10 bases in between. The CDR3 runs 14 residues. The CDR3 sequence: CASSPDVSSYEQYF. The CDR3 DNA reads TGTGCCAGCAGCCCGGACGTTAGCTCCTACGAGCAGTACTTC.

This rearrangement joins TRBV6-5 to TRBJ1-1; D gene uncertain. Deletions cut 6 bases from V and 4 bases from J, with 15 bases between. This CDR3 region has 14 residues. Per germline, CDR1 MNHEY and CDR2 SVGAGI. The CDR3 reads CASSLQSSGTEAFF. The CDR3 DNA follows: TGTGCCAGCAGCCTTCAGTCCTCCGGCACTGAAGCTTTCTTT.

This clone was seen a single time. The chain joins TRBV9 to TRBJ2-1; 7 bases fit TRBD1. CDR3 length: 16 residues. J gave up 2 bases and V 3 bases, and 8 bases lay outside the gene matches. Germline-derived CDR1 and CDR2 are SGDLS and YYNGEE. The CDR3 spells CASSALTGSAYNEQFF. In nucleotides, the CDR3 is TGTGCCAGCAGCGCATTGACAGGGTCGGCCTACAATGAGCAGTTCTTC.

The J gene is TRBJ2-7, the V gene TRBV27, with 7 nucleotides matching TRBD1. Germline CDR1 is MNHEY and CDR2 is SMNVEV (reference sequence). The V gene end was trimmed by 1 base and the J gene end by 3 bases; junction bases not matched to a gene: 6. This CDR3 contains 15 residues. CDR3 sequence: CASSLYGTDFYEQYF. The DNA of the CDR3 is TGTGCCAGCAGTTTATATGGGACAGACTTCTACGAGCAGTACTTC.

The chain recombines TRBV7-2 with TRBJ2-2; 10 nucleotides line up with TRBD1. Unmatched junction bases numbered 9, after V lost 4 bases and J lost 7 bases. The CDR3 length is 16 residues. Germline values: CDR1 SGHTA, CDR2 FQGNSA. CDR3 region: CASSSGQGVRDGELFF. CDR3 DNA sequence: TGTGCCAGCAGCTCAGGACAGGGGGTTAGAGACGGGGAGCTGTTTTTT.

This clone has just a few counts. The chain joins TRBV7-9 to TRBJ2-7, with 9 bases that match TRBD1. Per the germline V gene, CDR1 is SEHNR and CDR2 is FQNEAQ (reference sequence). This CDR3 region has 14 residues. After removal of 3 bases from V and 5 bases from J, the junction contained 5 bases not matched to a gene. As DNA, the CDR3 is TGTGCCAGCAGCTTGACAGGGGGAACGGACGAGCAGTACTTC. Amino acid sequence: CASSLTGGTDEQYF.

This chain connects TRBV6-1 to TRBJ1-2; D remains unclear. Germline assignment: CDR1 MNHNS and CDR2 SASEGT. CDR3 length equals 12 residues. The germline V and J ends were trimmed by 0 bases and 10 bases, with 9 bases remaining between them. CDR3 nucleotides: TGTGCCAGCAGTGAAGCTCGAACGTACTACACCTTC. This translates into CASSEARTYYTF.

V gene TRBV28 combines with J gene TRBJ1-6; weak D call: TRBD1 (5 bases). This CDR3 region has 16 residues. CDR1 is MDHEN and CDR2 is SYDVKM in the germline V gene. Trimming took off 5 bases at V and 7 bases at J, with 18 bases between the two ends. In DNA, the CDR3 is TGTGCCAGCAGTCCCGAAATCCTCACAGGAAATTCACCCCTCCACTTT. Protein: CASSPEILTGNSPLHF.

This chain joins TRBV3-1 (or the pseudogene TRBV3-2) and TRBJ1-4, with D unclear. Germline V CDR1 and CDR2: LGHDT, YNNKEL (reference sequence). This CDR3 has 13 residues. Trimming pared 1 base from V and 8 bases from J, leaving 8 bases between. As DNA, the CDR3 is TGTGCCAGCAGCCAAGTTTCGGGGGAAAAACTGTTTTTT. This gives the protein CASSQVSGEKLFF.

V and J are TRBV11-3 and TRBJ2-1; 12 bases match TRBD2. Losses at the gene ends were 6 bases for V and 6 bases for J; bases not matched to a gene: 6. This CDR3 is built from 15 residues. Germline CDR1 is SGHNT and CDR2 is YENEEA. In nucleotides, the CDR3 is TGTGCCAGCAGAAAGACTAGCGGGGGAACCAATGAGCAGTTCTTC. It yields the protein CASRKTSGGTNEQFF.

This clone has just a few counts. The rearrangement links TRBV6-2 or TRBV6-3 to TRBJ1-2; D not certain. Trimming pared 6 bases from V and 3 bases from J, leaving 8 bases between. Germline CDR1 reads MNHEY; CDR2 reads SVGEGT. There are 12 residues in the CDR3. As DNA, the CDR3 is TGTGCCAGCAGCCAAGGCCACTATGGCTACACCTTC. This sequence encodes CASSQGHYGYTF.

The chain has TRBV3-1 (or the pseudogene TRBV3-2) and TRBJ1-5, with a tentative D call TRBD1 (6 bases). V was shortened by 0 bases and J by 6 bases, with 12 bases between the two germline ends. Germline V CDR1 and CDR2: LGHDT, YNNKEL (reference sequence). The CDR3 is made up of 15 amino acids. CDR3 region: CASSQEAGAPQPQHF. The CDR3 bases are TGTGCCAGCAGCCAAGAGGCGGGGGCTCCTCAGCCCCAGCATTTT.

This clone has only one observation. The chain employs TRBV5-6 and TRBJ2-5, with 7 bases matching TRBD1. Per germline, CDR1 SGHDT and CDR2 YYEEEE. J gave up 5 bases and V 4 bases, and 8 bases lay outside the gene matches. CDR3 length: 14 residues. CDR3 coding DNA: TGTGCCAGCAGCATCCCAGGGGGATCGGAGACCCAGTACTTC. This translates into CASSIPGGSETQYF.

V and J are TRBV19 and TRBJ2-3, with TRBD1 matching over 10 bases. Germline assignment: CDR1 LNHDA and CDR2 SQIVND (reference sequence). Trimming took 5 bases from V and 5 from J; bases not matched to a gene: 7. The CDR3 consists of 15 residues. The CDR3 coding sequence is TGTGCCAGTAGTCCCGACAGGGGGCGTCGAGATACGCAGTATTTT. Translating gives CASSPDRGRRDTQYF.

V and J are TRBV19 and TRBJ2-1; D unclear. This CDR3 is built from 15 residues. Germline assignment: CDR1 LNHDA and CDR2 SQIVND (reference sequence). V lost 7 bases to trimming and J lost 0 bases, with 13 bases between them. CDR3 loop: CASNQGQSSYNEQFF. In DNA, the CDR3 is TGTGCCAGTAATCAAGGCCAAAGCTCCTACAATGAGCAGTTCTTC.

Here the CDR3 DNA reads TGTGCCAGCAGTCTCACCACGGCACTCTACGAGCAGTACTTC. Its translation is CASSLTTALYEQYF. This sequence joins TRBV28 and TRBJ2-7; no reliable D call. The germline V gene encodes CDR1 MDHEN and CDR2 SYDVKM. This CDR3 has 14 amino acids. V was clipped by 5 bases and J by 3 bases, with 14 bases between them.

Here the CDR3 DNA reads TGTGCCAGCAGCGGGAGGGGTGTTTCCTATAATTCACCCCTCCACTTT. Protein: CASSGRGVSYNSPLHF. The chain joins TRBV5-4 to TRBJ1-6; D perhaps matches TRBD1 (5 bases). The CDR3 extends over 16 amino acids. The germline V and J ends were trimmed by 4 bases and 1 base, with 12 bases remaining between them. The germline V gene has CDR1 SGHNT and CDR2 YYREEE (reference sequence).

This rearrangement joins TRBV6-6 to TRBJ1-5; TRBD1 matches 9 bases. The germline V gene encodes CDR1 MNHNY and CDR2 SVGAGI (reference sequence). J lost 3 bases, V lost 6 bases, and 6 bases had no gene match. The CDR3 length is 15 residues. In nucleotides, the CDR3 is TGTGCCAGCAGCAGGACAGGGGCCCTCAATCAGCCCCAGCATTTT. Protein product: CASSRTGALNQPQHF.